The 9 T cell receptor beta chains presented below share a single source sample, sequenced in a study of Tregs in tolerant kidney transplant recipients. Sequencing used immunoSEQ multiplex PCR; TCRdb keeps in-frame clones, though not all of them. Its table lists tens of thousands of clones. The sample consisted of CD4+ T cells from blood, taken before the transplant. Receptors originate from a human donor who received a combined kidney and bone marrow transplant.

In the case of this clone: The read stops 3 residues short of the end of the CDR3; the missing end is completed from the germline J gene. The chain carries TRBV7-8 and TRBJ2-3; the D gene is possibly TRBD1 (6 bases). CDR1 SGHVS and CDR2 FQNEAQ come from the germline V gene. With 4 bases removed from V and 6 bases from J, the gap between germline ends came to 14 bases. This CDR3 spans 14 amino acids. The CDR3 is CASSSTTGSDTQYF. The CDR3 DNA, read in part, is TGTGCCAGCAGCTCCACCACAGGGTCCGATACG.

The sequenced CDR3 bases are TGTGCCAGTAGTATACGTCGACTAGTGAACACCGGGGAG. Its translation: CASSIRRLVNTGE. The full CDR3 sequence reads CASSIRRLVNTGELFF. J is TRBJ2-2 and V is TRBV19; possibly TRBD2 for D (6 bases). The observed sequence ends 3 residues before the CDR3 terminus, with the missing tail filled in from the germline J gene. Germline V gene data show CDR1 as LNHDA and CDR2 as SQIVND (reference sequence). The CDR3 has 16 residues. Between the trimmed V and J ends, which lost 2 bases and 1 base, there was a span of 11 bases.

About this clone itself: The read falls 3 residues short of the CDR3 end, and the missing part is taken from the germline J gene. The V and J genes are TRBV19 and TRBJ2-1, with TRBD1 as a possible D gene (6 bases). In germline, CDR1 is LNHDA, CDR2 SQIVND (reference sequence). V lost 7 bases and J 7 bases, leaving 14 bases between the germline ends. This CDR3 is built from 13 residues. CDR3 DNA, as far as it was read: TGTGCCAGTAACCTTGGACAGATGAATGAG. Translation: CASNLGQMNE. The whole CDR3 reads CASNLGQMNEQFF. The variable domain in full, with the rest retrieved from reference TRBV19 and TRBJ2-1, is DGGITQSPKYLFRKEGQNVTLSCEQNLNHDAMYWYRQDPGQGLRLIYYSQIVNDFQKGDIAEGYSVSREKKESFPLTVTSAQKNPTAFYLCASNLGQMNEQFFGPGTRLTVL.

Worth noting for this clone: The CDR3 extends 3 residues past the end of the read, so its final part is completed from the germline J gene. The chain links TRBV19 to TRBJ2-7; weak D call: TRBD1 (6 bases). Germline assignment: CDR1 LNHDA and CDR2 SQIVND (reference sequence). CDR3 length equals 13 residues. V gave up 5 bases and J gave up 6 bases, with 14 bases separating them. CDR3 bases read: TGTGCCAGTAGTGACAGGTCCCTTGGCGAG. Translated, it gives CASSDRSLGE. The full CDR3 reads CASSDRSLGEQYF. The full variable domain, completed using reference TRBV19 and TRBJ2-7, is DGGITQSPKYLFRKEGQNVTLSCEQNLNHDAMYWYRQDPGQGLRLIYYSQIVNDFQKGDIAEGYSVSREKKESFPLTVTSAQKNPTAFYLCASSDRSLGEQYFGPGTRLTVT.

On this clone: The read ends 3 residues before the CDR3 terminus; that terminus is restored from the germline J gene. The rearrangement uses TRBV19 and TRBJ2-5; 11 bases match TRBD1. Unmatched junction bases numbered 9, after V lost 2 bases and J lost 4 bases. The CDR3 length is 17 residues. From germline, CDR1 is LNHDA and CDR2 SQIVND (reference sequence). The CDR3 protein is CASSIRGTGGRPETQYF. Partial CDR3 DNA: TGTGCCAGTAGTATAAGGGGGACAGGGGGGAGGCCAGAGACC.

With respect to this clone: The read ends 3 residues shy of where the CDR3 ends; the end is completed using the germline J gene. V usage is TRBV2 and J usage is TRBJ1-1; 10 bases fit TRBD1. V shed 6 bases, J shed 4 bases, and the junction held 8 bases outside the gene matches. The CDR3 extends over 15 amino acids. Germline lookup yields CDR1 SNHLY and CDR2 FYNNEI. The CDR3: CASSPRTGGSTEAFF. Partial CDR3 DNA: TGTGCCAGCAGCCCGAGGACAGGGGGGAGCACTGAA.

On this clone itself: The read stops 3 residues short of the end of the CDR3; the missing end is completed from the germline J gene. The chain combines TRBV7-8 with TRBJ2-5; D tentatively reads TRBD1 or TRBD2 (5 bases each). The ends were cut back, 5 bases at V and 5 bases at J, with 24 bases in the middle. CDR3 size: 17 residues. Looked up from germline, CDR1 is SGHVS and CDR2 is FQNEAQ. The covered CDR3 bases are TGTGCCAGCAGCCACAATCTTGTGAGGGGTTTACGGGAGACC. Its translation is CASSHNLVRGLRET. In full, the CDR3 is CASSHNLVRGLRETQYF.

To note about this clone: Sequencing ends 3 residues short of the CDR3 end; the germline J gene provides the rest. This chain links TRBV7-2 with TRBJ1-2, with 7 bases that match TRBD1. CDR3 size: 12 residues. The V gene's germline CDR1 is SGHTA and CDR2 FQGNSA. The CDR3 is CASSFDRVDYTF. The CDR3 bases that were read are TGTGCCAGCAGCTTTGACAGGGTCGAC. The complete variable domain, with remaining parts taken from reference TRBV7-2 and TRBJ1-2, reads GAGVSQSPSNKVTEKGKDVELRCDPISGHTALYWYRQSLGQGLEFLIYFQGNSAPDKSGLPSDRFSAERTGGSVSTLTIQRTQQEDSAVYLCASSFDRVDYTFGSGTRLTVV.

A remark on this clone: The read halts 3 residues ahead of the CDR3 end, with the missing end drawn from the germline J gene. The rearrangement joins TRBV5-1 to TRBJ1-3, with 8 bases that match TRBD1. CDR1 is SGHRS, CDR2 YFSETQ, per germline. Trimming at V came to 4 bases and at J to 1 base, leaving 4 bases not matched to a gene. The CDR3 is made up of 15 amino acids. The part of the CDR3 DNA that was read is TGCGCCAGCAGCCCCAGACAGGGGTCTGGAAACACC. Protein product: CASSPRQGSGNT. The CDR3 in full is CASSPRQGSGNTIYF.